The following is a T cell receptor beta chain sequence with its context. Antigen specificity is unknown. CD8 cells regarded as naive lacked CD45RO, were positively chosen for CCR7, and omitted terminally differentiated effector memory CD45RA+ cells. Healthy and HIV-negative, the adult donors had no recent acute infections or vaccinations. This sample stems from a study of shared clonotypes between healthy human individuals. The sorted-subset replicate PCRs were given roughly 190 ng DNA, which is tens of thousands of T cell genomes. Profiling relied on immunoSEQ multiplex PCR, and the TCRdb table lists in-frame clones only, not all of them. This table holds around 2.1 million clones, roughly 91% found once. After removal of 6 bases from V and 0 bases from J, the junction contained 6 bases not matched to a gene. This CDR3 spans 16 amino acids. The germline gives CDR1 SEHNR, CDR2 FQNEAQ (reference sequence).

Study-wide results and limits: The donor pool, a small one, limited the genetic and exposure-history diversity represented.

The source is a man younger than 35 in good health. Some clones in this sample may be carry-over from other donors' samples. The material sequenced was naive CD8+ T cells from PBMCs. This chain links TRBV7-9 with TRBJ2-1; 9 bases align to TRBD2. The CDR3 sequence is CASRLTSGSSYNEQFF. DNA of the CDR3: TGTGCCAGCAGGCTGACTAGCGGCAGCTCCTACAATGAGCAGTTCTTC.